The 2 T cell receptor beta chains below were found in one sample sequenced in a study of cytomegalovirus exposure and HLA in healthy donors. PCR primers comprised 60 Vbeta and 13 Jbeta primers. Produced via immunoSEQ multiplex PCR; TCRdb's table is partial and in-frame only. The sample carries 110,000 to 150,000 clones, under 85% recorded once. The material sequenced was PBMCs. The receptors shown here come from a man younger than 35 in good health and CMV-seronegative.

For the CDR3, the DNA is TGTGCCAGCAGCCCCGGGGGAAAACTGTTTTTT. Its protein product is CASSPGGKLFF. This chain links TRBV6-1 with TRBJ1-4; TRBD1 is a possible D gene (5 bases). Trimming took off 6 bases at V and 10 bases at J, with 9 bases between the two ends. This CDR3 has 11 residues. The germline V gene has CDR1 MNHNS and CDR2 SASEGT.

The chain is built from TRBV6-1 and TRBJ1-1, with 7 bases matching TRBD1. Trimming cost V 6 bases and J 3 bases; bases outside gene matches: 1. This CDR3 has 12 residues. CDR1 and CDR2 from the germline V gene are MNHNS and SASEGT. This chain's CDR3 is CASRTGHTEAFF. The CDR3 bases are TGTGCCAGCAGGACAGGGCACACTGAAGCTTTCTTT.